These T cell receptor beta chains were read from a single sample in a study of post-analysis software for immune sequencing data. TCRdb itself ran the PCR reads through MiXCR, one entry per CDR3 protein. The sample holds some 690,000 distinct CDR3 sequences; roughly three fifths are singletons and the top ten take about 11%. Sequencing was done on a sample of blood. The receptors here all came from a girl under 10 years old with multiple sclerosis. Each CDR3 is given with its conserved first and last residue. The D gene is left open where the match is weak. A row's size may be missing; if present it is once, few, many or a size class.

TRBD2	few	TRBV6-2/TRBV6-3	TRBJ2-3	TGTGCCAGCAGAAGCCTCCTAGCGGGTCATGATACGCAGTATTTT	CASRSLLAGHDTQYF
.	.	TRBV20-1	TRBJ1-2	TGCAGTGCTAAGGATCAGGGCCCCTATGGCTACACCTTC	CSAKDQGPYGYTF
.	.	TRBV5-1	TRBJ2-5	TGCGCCAGCAGAACATTCGTCGGGGCACCCGGCAGGGAGACCCAGTACTTC	CASRTFVGAPGRETQYF
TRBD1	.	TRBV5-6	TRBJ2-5	TGTGCCAGCAGCATACCGGGACAGGGTTACCAAGAGACCCAGTACTTC	CASSIPGQGYQETQYF
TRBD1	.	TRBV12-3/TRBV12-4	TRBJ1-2	TGTGCCAGCCCTCTTTCGACAGGGCCCGAGTCCTATGGCTACACCTTC	CASPLSTGPESYGYTF
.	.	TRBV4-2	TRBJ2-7	TGTGCCAGCAGCCAAGGGCCGAGCTCCTACGAGCAGTACTTC	CASSQGPSSYEQYF
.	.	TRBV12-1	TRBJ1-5	TGTGCCAGCAGCTTTCTGAGGGGCATTGGCAATCAGCCCCAGCATTTT	CASSFLRGIGNQPQHF
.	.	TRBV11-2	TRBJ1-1	TGTGCCAGCAGCTCCATCAGGCGGGGAACTGAAGCTTTCTTT	CASSSIRRGTEAFF
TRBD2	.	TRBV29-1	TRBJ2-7	TGCAGCGTTGAATTGACTAGCGGTTCCTACGAGCAGTACTTC	CSVELTSGSYEQYF
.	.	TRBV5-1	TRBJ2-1	TGCGCCAGCAGCTTGTGGTTTACTAGCCAGGGGGATGAGCAGTTCTTC	CASSLWFTSQGDEQFF
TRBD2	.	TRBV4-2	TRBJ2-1	TGTGCCAGCAGCCAAGATCAGGCGGGGGGGTACAATGAGCAGTTCTTC	CASSQDQAGGYNEQFF
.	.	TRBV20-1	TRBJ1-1	TGCAGTGCTCACATCGGGACCGTGAACACTGAAGCTTTCTTT	CSAHIGTVNTEAFF
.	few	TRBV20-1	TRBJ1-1	TGCAGTGCTAGCCCATTAGTGAACACTGAAGCTTTCTTT	CSASPLVNTEAFF
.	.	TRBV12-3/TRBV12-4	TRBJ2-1	TGTGCCAGCAGCGACAGCCATGAGCAGTTCTTC	CASSDSHEQFF
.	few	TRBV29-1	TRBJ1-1	TGCAGCGTCATCGGGACAGAAGCTTTCTTT	CSVIGTEAFF
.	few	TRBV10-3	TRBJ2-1	TGTGCCATCAAAGGTAGAACGGATGAGCAGTTCTTC	CAIKGRTDEQFF
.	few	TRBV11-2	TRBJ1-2	TGTGCCAGCAGCTTAGAGCTCCCCGGACACTATGGCTACACCTTC	CASSLELPGHYGYTF
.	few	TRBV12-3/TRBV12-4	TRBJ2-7	TGTGCCAGCAGCCATGGGCTCCGGGACTCGGTCTCCTACGAGCAGTACTTC	CASSHGLRDSVSYEQYF
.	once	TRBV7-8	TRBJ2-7	TGTGCCAGCAGCTTACGCCGGTCTAGAGACACCTACGAGCAGTACTTC	CASSLRRSRDTYEQYF
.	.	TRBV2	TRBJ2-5	TGTGCCAGCAGATATGACCGTGTGGGAGAGACCCAGTACTTC	CASRYDRVGETQYF
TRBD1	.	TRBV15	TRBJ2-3	TGTGCCACCAGCTCTAGGGACAGATCCACAGATACGCAGTATTTT	CATSSRDRSTDTQYF
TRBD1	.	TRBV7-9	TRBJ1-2	TGTGCCATCGAACCGGCCCTGGGACAGGGAAACTATGGCTACACCTTC	CAIEPALGQGNYGYTF
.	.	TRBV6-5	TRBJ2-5	TGTGCCAGCAGTACCGAACAGGGGCTTTGGGGGGAGCAGTACTTC	CASSTEQGLWGEQYF
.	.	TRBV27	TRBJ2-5	TGTGCCAGCAGTTTGAGACCCCGGATGGAGACCCAGTACTTC	CASSLRPRMETQYF
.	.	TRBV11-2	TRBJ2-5	TGTGCCAGCAGCCCCCATGGGCGGCGCTATCGGGAGACCCAGTACTTC	CASSPHGRRYRETQYF
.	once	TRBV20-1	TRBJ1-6	TGCAGTGCTAGAGATTGGACGAACTATAATTCACCCCTCCACTTT	CSARDWTNYNSPLHF
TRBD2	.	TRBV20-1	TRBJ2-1	TGCAGTGCTCTCCCGACTAGCGGGACCAGTGGCAATGAGCAGTTCTTC	CSALPTSGTSGNEQFF
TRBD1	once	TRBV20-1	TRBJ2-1	TGCAGTGCTGGACCAGGGGGCAGGGTTCTATCCGATGAGCAGTTCTTC	CSAGPGGRVLSDEQFF
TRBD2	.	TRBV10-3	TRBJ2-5	TGTGCCATCAGTGAGCTAGCGGGAGGTGTCAATGAGCAGTACTTC	CAISELAGGVNEQYF
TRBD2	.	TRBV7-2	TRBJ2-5	TGTGCCGGCAGCGCGCCTCTAGCGGGGGGAAATAAAGAGACCCAGTACTTC	CAGSAPLAGGNKETQYF
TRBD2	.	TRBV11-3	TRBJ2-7	TGTGCCAGCAGCTTAGATTCGATAGCGGGGGGCAGCTCCTACGAGCAGTACTTC	CASSLDSIAGGSSYEQYF
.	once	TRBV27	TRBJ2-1	TGTGCCAGCAGTAAGGAGGGGGTTTGGGGCGATGAGCAGTTCTTC	CASSKEGVWGDEQFF
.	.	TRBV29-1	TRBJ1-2	TGCAGCGTTGAAGGGATCAGTGACCTGCAGGGCAACTATGGCTACACCTTC	CSVEGISDLQGNYGYTF
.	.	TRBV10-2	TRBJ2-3	TGCGCCAGCAGTGAGCCTAGAGATACGCAGTATTTT	CASSEPRDTQYF
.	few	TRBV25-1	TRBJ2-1	TGTGCCAGCAGTGAGCGAGGTTGGGGTGAGCAGTTCTTC	CASSERGWGEQFF
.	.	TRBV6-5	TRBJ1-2	TGTGCCAGCAGTTCCCAATTAGGTCAGGCGGGTGGCTACACCTTC	CASSSQLGQAGGYTF
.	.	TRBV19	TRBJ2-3	TGTGCCAGTACGAGGCGCCTGGACACAGATACGCAGTATTTT	CASTRRLDTDTQYF
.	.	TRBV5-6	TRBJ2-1	TGTGCCAGCAGCGCGAACGGAGGGGGAGGGGGTGAGCAGTTCTTC	CASSANGGGGGEQFF
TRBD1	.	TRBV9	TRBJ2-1	TGTGCCAGCAGCGTAGGTTTGTATGGGGACAGGAGATACAATGAGCAGTTCTTC	CASSVGLYGDRRYNEQFF
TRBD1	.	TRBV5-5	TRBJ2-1	TGTGCCAGCAGCAACCGACAGGGTTGGATATACAATGAGCAGTTCTTC	CASSNRQGWIYNEQFF
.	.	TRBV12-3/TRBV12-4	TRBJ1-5	TGTGCCAACAGTTTAGGCGATTTCTCCGAGGGGCAGCCCCAGCATTTT	CANSLGDFSEGQPQHF